This entry lists 18 T cell receptor beta chains sequenced from one sample in a study of blood T cell repertoires in COVID-19. Sequenced by immunoSEQ multiplex PCR; TCRdb stores in-frame clones only, minus some. The sample carries about 87,000 clones, about 80% recorded once. Sample: peripheral blood. These receptors all stem from a woman aged 70-85 years with acute or convalescent COVID-19.

This clone showed up just once. V usage is TRBV27 and J usage is TRBJ2-3; a weak D match, TRBD1 (5 bases). CDR1 is MNHEY and CDR2 is SMNVEV in the germline V gene (reference sequence). This CDR3 is 16 amino acids long. Trimming shortened V by 2 bases and J by 2 bases, and 14 bases separated the two germline ends. This CDR3 is CASSLKTGYATDTQYF. CDR3 sequence (DNA): TGTGCCAGCAGTTTAAAAACAGGTTACGCCACAGATACGCAGTATTTT.

The chain joins TRBV6-1 to TRBJ2-3, with D maybe TRBD1 (5 bases). With 0 bases removed from V and 2 bases from J, the gap between germline ends came to 12 bases. CDR3 size: 16 residues. Germline lookup yields CDR1 MNHNS and CDR2 SASEGT. The CDR3 sequence is CASSEAQGSSTDTQYF. DNA of the CDR3: TGTGCCAGCAGTGAAGCTCAGGGATCCTCCACAGATACGCAGTATTTT.

The chain carries TRBV6-1 and TRBJ1-4, with 11 bases lining up with TRBD1. With V trimmed by 3 bases and J by 6 bases, 3 bases remained unmatched. CDR1 is MNHNS and CDR2 is SASEGT in the germline V gene. CDR3 length: 15 amino acids. This CDR3 is CASSDPGQGDEKLFF. Here the CDR3 DNA reads TGTGCCAGCAGTGACCCGGGACAGGGGGATGAAAAACTGTTTTTT.

This chain connects TRBV6-1 to TRBJ1-1; D might be TRBD1 (6 bases). This CDR3 is 17 amino acids long. Germline V gives CDR1 MNHNS, CDR2 SASEGT. V lost 5 bases and J lost 4, with 23 bases in between. The CDR3 sequence: CASSKGTWGGWATEAFF. DNA for the CDR3: TGTGCCAGCAGTAAAGGGACATGGGGGGGATGGGCCACTGAAGCTTTCTTT.

In this sample, this clone turned up once. This chain connects TRBV5-8 to TRBJ1-4; the match to TRBD1 covers 8 bases. V lost 0 bases to trimming and J lost 8 bases; unmatched junction nucleotides: 3. The CDR3 has 14 residues. CDR1 is SGHTS and CDR2 is YDEGEE in the germline V gene. CDR3 sequence (DNA): TGTGCCAGCAGCTTGGGACAGGGGAACGAAAAACTGTTTTTT. This translates into CASSLGQGNEKLFF. Full variable domain (missing parts from reference TRBV5-8 and TRBJ1-4): EAGVTQSPTHLIKTRGQQATLRCSPISGHTSVYWYQQALGLGLQFLLWYDEGEERNRGNFPPRFSGRQFPNYSSELNVNALELEDSALYLCASSLGQGNEKLFFGSGTQLSVL.

The genes are TRBV18 and TRBJ2-7; possibly TRBD2 for D (5 bases). This CDR3 contains 14 residues. From germline, CDR1 is KGHSH and CDR2 LQKENI. V shed 2 bases and J shed 3 bases, with 11 bases lying between them. CDR3 sequence: CASSPSFGGYEQYF. The CDR3 nucleotides are TGTGCCAGCTCACCAAGTTTTGGAGGCTACGAGCAGTACTTC.

V is TRBV6-6 and J is TRBJ1-5; 8 nucleotides agree with TRBD1. The length of the CDR3 is 15 residues. Germline lookup yields CDR1 MNHNY and CDR2 SVGAGI (reference sequence). V lost 4 bases to trimming and J lost 4 bases; unmatched junction nucleotides: 6. The CDR3 nucleotides read TGTGCCAGCAGTTCCCCCGACAGGGGTAATCAGCCCCAGCATTTT. Encoded protein: CASSSPDRGNQPQHF.

The chain has TRBV5-1 and TRBJ2-7, with TRBD2 identical over 9 bases. V gave up 2 bases and J gave up 5 bases; unmatched junction bases: 5. Per the germline V gene, CDR1 is SGHRS and CDR2 is YFSETQ. CDR3 size: 14 residues. CDR3 amino acids: CASSLSGGINEQYF. Written as DNA, the CDR3 is TGCGCCAGCAGCTTAAGCGGGGGGATTAACGAGCAGTACTTC.

The chain employs TRBV29-1 and TRBJ1-2, with D possibly TRBD1 on 6 matching bases. Deletions cut 6 bases from V and 6 bases from J, with 11 bases between. The germline gives CDR1 SQVTM, CDR2 ANQGSEA. The CDR3 length is 11 residues. For the CDR3, the DNA is TGCAGCGTACCCAGGGGAGATGGCTACACCTTC. Translating it yields CSVPRGDGYTF.

This chain uses TRBV5-4 with TRBJ2-3; no reliable D call. The CDR3 covers 12 residues. Trimming stripped 0 bases from V and 4 bases from J, with 3 bases between. CDR1 is SGHNT and CDR2 is YYREEE in the germline V gene (reference sequence). CDR3 coding DNA: TGTGCCAGCAGCTTGGTCTCAGATACGCAGTATTTT. Translation: CASSLVSDTQYF.

The rearrangement links TRBV9 to TRBJ2-2; D is perhaps TRBD2 (7 bases). Germline V CDR1 and CDR2: SGDLS, YYNGEE. This CDR3 comprises 17 residues. V was clipped by 4 bases and J by 8 bases, with 24 bases between them. This CDR3 reads CASSLRDSRGLGGELFF. CDR3 DNA sequence: TGTGCCAGCAGCTTAAGGGACTCGCGGGGGCTCGGAGGGGAGCTGTTTTTT.

In this sample, this clone turned up a few times. The rearrangement links TRBV19 to TRBJ1-1; no clear D. V was clipped by 1 base and J by 6 bases, with 12 bases between them. The CDR3 runs to 14 residues. Germline V gene lookup returns CDR1 LNHDA and CDR2 SQIVND (reference sequence). The CDR3 bases are TGTGCCAGTAGTATAGTTCCCCCGGGAGCTGAAGCTTTCTTT. Translated, it gives CASSIVPPGAEAFF.

J is TRBJ2-2 and V is TRBV7-8; weak D call: TRBD1 (5 bases). Germline loops: CDR1 SGHVS, CDR2 FQNEAQ. The CDR3 has 15 residues. V dropped 3 bases and J dropped 0 bases, with 8 bases sitting between them. The CDR3 nucleotides read TGTGCCAGCAGCTTCAGGGAAGCGAACACCGGGGAGCTGTTTTTT. It is translated as CASSFREANTGELFF.

The chain carries TRBV6-6 and TRBJ1-5; 7 positions agree with TRBD1. Germline V CDR1 and CDR2: MNHNY, SVGAGI (reference sequence). The trim removed 4 bases at V and 6 bases at J, leaving 6 bases unmatched. The CDR3 runs 14 residues. The CDR3 protein is CASSFGQEGQPQHF. The CDR3 DNA reads TGTGCCAGCAGTTTTGGACAGGAAGGTCAGCCCCAGCATTTT.

The chain joins TRBV6-5 to TRBJ2-7; 8 nucleotides match TRBD1. V lost 6 bases, J lost 0 bases, and 7 bases stayed unmatched. The CDR3 sequence is 15 residues long. CDR1 MNHEY and CDR2 SVGAGI come from the germline V gene. Here the CDR3 reads CASRPQGASSYEQYF. In DNA form, the CDR3 reads TGTGCCAGCAGACCCCAGGGGGCGAGCTCCTACGAGCAGTACTTC.

The V and J genes are TRBV4-1 and TRBJ2-7, with 11 positions matching TRBD2. CDR3 size: 14 residues. Germline V CDR1 and CDR2: MGHRA, YSYEKL. J gave up 3 bases and V 4 bases, and 2 bases lay outside the gene matches. CDR3 amino acids: CASSLGTSGYEQYF. CDR3 coding DNA: TGCGCCAGCAGCCTCGGGACTAGCGGCTACGAGCAGTACTTC.

The V call is TRBV29-1, the J call TRBJ1-1; unclear D gene. The CDR3 loop spans 13 amino acids. In germline, CDR1 is SQVTM, CDR2 ANQGSEA. Trimming took 5 bases from V and 5 from J, leaving 15 bases between them. DNA of the CDR3: TGCAGCGTTACCTTTTTTCGGGGTACTGAAGCTTTCTTT. Protein product: CSVTFFRGTEAFF.

The V gene is TRBV28, the J gene TRBJ1-6; D unresolved. The germline gives CDR1 MDHEN, CDR2 SYDVKM. CDR3 size: 14 residues. The germline V and J ends were trimmed by 3 bases and 5 bases, with 8 bases remaining between them. CDR3: CASSFLGDNSPLHF. The DNA of the CDR3 is TGTGCCAGCAGTTTTCTTGGAGATAATTCACCCCTCCACTTT.